The clone carrying this T cell receptor (beta chain) was seen many times. Its antigen remains unknown. Germline V gene data show CDR1 as SGHTA and CDR2 as FQGNSA. This CDR3 spans 18 amino acids. J was trimmed by 0 bases and V by 4 bases; bases with no gene match: 12. This specimen comes from a study of T cell repertoires in cytomegalovirus infection. Study summary: Shared public TCR beta signatures pointed to both CMV infection and a matching HLA type.

MiXCR, run by TCRdb on the reads, gives a single entry per CDR3 protein. The sample records about 500,000 distinct CDR3 sequences, 33% being singletons. Sequenced material: cultured PBMCs, taken from culture after CMV antigen stimulation. The receptor was isolated from a human donor in good health (CMV status not recorded). Some clones in this sample may be carry-over from other donors' samples. This sequence joins TRBV7-2 and TRBJ1-1, with 9 positions matching TRBD1. CDR3 sequence (DNA): TGTGCCAGCAGCTGGGTCGGACAGGGGCCTAAATTGAACACTGAAGCTTTCTTT. This encodes CASSWVGQGPKLNTEAFF.